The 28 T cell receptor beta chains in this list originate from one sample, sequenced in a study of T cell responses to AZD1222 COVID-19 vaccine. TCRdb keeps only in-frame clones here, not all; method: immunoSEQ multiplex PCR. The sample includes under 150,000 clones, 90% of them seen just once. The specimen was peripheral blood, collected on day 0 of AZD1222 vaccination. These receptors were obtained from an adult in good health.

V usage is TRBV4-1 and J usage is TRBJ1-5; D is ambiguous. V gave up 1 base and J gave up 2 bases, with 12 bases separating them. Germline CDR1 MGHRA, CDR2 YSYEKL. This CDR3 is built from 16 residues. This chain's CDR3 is CASSQGRGQRNQPQHF. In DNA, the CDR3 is TGCGCCAGCAGCCAAGGACGTGGGCAGCGCAATCAGCCCCAGCATTTT.

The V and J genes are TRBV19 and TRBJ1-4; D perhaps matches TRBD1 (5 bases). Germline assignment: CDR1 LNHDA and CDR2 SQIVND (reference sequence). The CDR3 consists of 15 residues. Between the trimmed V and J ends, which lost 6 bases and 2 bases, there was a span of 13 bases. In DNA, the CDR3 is TGTGCCAGTAGCGGGACGCCTGGGACTAATGAAAAACTGTTTTTT. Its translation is CASSGTPGTNEKLFF.

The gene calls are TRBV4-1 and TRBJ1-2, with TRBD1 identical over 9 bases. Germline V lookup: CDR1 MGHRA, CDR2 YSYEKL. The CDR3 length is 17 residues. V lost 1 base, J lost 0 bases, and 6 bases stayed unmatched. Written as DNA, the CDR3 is TGCGCCAGCAGCCAAGGCCCCGGACAGGGGACTAACTATGGCTACACCTTC. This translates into CASSQGPGQGTNYGYTF.

CDR3 protein: CASSFSEEEKLFF. As DNA, the CDR3 is TGTGCCAGCAGCTTTTCAGAGGAGGAAAAACTGTTTTTT. V is TRBV7-9 and J is TRBJ1-4; D remains unclear. Trimming removed 3 bases at V and 8 bases at J, with 10 bases between. Germline-derived CDR1 and CDR2 are SEHNR and FQNEAQ (reference sequence). The CDR3 covers 13 residues.

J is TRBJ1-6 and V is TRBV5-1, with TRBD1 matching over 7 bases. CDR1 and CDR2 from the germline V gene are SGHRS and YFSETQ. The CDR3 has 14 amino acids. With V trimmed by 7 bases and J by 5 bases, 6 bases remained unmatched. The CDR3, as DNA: TGCGCCAGCTGCTCCGGGACAGATAATTCACCCCTCCACTTT. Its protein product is CASCSGTDNSPLHF.

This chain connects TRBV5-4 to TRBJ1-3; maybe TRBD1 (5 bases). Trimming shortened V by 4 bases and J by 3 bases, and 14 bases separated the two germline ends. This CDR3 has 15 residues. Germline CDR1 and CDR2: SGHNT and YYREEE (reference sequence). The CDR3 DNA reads TGTGCCAGCAGCCCGGGACCCTCTGGTGGAAACACCATATATTTT. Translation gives CASSPGPSGGNTIYF.

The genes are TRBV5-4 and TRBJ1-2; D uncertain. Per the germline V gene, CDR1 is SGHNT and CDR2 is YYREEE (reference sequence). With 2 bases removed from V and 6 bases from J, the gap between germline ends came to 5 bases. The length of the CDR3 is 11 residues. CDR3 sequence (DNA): TGTGCCAGCAGCTTTTTTGATGGCTACACCTTC. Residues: CASSFFDGYTF.

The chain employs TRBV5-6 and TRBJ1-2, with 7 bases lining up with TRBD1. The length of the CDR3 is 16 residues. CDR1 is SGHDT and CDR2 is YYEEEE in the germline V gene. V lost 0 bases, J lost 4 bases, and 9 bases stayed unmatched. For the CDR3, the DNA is TGTGCCAGCAGCTTGGAATACAGGGGCGCTGGCTATGGCTACACCTTC. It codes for CASSLEYRGAGYGYTF.

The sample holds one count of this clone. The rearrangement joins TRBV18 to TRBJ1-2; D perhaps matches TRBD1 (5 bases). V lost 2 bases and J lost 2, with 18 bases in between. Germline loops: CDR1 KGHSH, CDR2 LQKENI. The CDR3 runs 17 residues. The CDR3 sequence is CASSPDRAGPGNYGYTF. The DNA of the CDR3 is TGTGCCAGCTCACCAGATCGGGCAGGGCCAGGAAACTATGGCTACACCTTC.

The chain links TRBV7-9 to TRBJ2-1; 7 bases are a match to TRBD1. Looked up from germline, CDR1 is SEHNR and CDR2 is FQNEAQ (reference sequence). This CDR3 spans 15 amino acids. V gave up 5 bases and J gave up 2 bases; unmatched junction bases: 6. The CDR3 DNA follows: TGTGCCAGCAGCCAAAGACAGGGAACCTACAATGAGCAGTTCTTC. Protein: CASSQRQGTYNEQFF.

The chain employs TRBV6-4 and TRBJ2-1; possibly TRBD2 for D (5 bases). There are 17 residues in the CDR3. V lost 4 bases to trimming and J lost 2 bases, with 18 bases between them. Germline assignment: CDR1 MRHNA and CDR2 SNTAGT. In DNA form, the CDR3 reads TGTGCCAGCAGTGTAGTTATTGGACTTGCCCCCTACAATGAGCAGTTCTTC. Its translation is CASSVVIGLAPYNEQFF.

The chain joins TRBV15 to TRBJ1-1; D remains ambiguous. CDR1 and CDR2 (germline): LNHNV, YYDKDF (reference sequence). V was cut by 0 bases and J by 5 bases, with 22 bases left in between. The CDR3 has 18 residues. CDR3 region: CATSRDAAVSSTKTEAFF. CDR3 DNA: TGTGCCACCAGCAGAGACGCCGCCGTGTCCTCTACGAAAACTGAAGCTTTCTTT.

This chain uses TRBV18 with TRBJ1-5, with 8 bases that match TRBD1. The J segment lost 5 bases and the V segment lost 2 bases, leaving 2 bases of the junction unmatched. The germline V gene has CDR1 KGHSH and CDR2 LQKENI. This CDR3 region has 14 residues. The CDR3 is CASSPIQGDQPQHF. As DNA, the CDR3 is TGTGCCAGCTCACCAATACAGGGGGATCAGCCCCAGCATTTT. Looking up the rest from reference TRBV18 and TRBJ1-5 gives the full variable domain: NAGVMQNPRHLVRRRGQEARLRCSPMKGHSHVYWYRQLPEEGLKFMVYLQKENIIDESGMPKERFSAEFPKEGPSILRIQQVVRGDSAAYFCASSPIQGDQPQHFGDGTRLSIL.

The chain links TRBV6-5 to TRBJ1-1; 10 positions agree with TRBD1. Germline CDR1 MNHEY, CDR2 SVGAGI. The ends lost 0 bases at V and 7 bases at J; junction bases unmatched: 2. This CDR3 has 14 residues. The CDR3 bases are TGTGCCAGCAGTTACTCAGGACAGGGGGTTGAAGCTTTCTTT. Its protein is CASSYSGQGVEAFF.

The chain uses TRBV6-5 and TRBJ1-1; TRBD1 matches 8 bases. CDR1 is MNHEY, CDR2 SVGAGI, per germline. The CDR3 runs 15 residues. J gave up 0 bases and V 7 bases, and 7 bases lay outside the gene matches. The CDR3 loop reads CASNRGNDLNTEAFF. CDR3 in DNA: TGTGCCAGCAACAGGGGGAACGATTTGAACACTGAAGCTTTCTTT.

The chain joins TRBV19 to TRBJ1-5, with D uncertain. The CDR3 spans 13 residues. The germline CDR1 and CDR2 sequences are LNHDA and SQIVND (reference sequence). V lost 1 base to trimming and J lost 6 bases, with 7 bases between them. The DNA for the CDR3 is TGTGCCAGTAGTATAGGCGACGGTCAGCCCCAGCATTTT. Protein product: CASSIGDGQPQHF.

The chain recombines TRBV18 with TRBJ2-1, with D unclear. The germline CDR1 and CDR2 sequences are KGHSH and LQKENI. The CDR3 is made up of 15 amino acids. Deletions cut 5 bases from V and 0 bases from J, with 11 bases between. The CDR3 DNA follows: TGTGCCAGCTCAATCCAGGAGAGCTCCTACAATGAGCAGTTCTTC. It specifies CASSIQESSYNEQFF. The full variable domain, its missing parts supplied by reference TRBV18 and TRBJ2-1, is NAGVMQNPRHLVRRRGQEARLRCSPMKGHSHVYWYRQLPEEGLKFMVYLQKENIIDESGMPKERFSAEFPKEGPSILRIQQVVRGDSAAYFCASSIQESSYNEQFFGPGTRLTVL.

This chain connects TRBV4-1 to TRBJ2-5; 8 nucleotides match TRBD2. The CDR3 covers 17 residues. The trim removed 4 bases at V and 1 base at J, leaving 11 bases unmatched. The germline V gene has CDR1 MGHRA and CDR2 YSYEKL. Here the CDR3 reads CASSPPPSGLGQETQYF. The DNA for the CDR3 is TGCGCCAGCAGCCCCCCTCCCTCGGGACTAGGCCAAGAGACCCAGTACTTC.

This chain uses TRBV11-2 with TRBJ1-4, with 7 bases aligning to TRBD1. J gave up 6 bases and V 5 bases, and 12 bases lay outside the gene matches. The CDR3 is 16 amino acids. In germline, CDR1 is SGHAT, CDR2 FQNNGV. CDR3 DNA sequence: TGTGCCAGCAGCCCCGCAGGGGGGAGTTCTGATGAAAAACTGTTTTTT. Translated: CASSPAGGSSDEKLFF.

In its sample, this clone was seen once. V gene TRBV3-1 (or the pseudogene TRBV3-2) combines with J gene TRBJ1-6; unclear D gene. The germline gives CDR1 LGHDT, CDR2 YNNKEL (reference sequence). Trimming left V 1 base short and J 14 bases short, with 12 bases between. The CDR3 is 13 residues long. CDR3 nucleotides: TGTGCCAGCAGCCAAGTTGAGCGGACCACCCTCCACTTT. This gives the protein CASSQVERTTLHF.

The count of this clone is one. DNA of the CDR3: TGTGCCAGCAGCAGGGGCAGGGTCAACACTGAAGCTTTCTTT. Its translation: CASSRGRVNTEAFF. This chain connects TRBV6-5 to TRBJ1-1; TRBD1 might be the D (6 bases). This CDR3 comprises 14 residues. CDR1 and CDR2 (germline): MNHEY, SVGAGI. V was pared by 6 bases and J by 2 bases, with 13 bases between.

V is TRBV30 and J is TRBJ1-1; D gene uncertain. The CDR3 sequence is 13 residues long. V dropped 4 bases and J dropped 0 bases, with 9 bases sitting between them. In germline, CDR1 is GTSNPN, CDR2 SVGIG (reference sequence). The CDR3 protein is CAWNEGMNTEAFF. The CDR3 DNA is TGTGCCTGGAATGAGGGCATGAACACTGAAGCTTTCTTT. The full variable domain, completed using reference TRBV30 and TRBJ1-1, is SQTIHQWPATLVQPVGSPLSLECTVEGTSNPNLYWYRQAAGRGLQLLFYSVGIGQISSEVPQNLSASRPQDRQFILSSKKLLLSDSGFYLCAWNEGMNTEAFFGQGTRLTVV.

The CDR3 is CASSLGQGATGELFF. The CDR3 coding sequence is TGTGCCAGCAGCTTAGGACAGGGGGCAACCGGGGAGCTGTTTTTT. V gene TRBV11-2 combines with J gene TRBJ2-2; 10 nucleotides line up with TRBD1. With 1 base clipped from V and 5 bases from J, the junction kept 1 base outside the gene matches. This CDR3 is 15 amino acids long. Germline assignment: CDR1 SGHAT and CDR2 FQNNGV.

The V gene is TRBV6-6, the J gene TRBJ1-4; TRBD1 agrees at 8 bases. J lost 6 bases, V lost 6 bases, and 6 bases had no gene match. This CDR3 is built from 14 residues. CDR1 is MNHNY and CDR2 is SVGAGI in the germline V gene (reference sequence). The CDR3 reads CASRETGGDEKLFF. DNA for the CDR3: TGTGCCAGCAGGGAAACAGGGGGGGATGAAAAACTGTTTTTT.

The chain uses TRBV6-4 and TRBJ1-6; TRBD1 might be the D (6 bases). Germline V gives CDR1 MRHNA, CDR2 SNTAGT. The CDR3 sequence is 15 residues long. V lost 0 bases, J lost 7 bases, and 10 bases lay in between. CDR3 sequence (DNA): TGTGCCAGCAGTGACTCGGGGGCCGTCAATTCACCCCTCCACTTT. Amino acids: CASSDSGAVNSPLHF.

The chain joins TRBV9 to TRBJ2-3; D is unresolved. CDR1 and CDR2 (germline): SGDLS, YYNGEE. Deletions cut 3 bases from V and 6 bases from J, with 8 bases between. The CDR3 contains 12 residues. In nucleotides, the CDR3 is TGTGCCAGCAGCGCCGTATCCGATACGCAGTATTTT. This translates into CASSAVSDTQYF.

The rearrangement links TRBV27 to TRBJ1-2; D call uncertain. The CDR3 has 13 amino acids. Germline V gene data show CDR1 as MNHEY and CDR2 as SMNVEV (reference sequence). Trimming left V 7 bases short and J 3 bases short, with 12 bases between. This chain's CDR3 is CASKGWDYYGYTF. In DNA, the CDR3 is TGTGCCAGCAAAGGTTGGGATTACTATGGCTACACCTTC.

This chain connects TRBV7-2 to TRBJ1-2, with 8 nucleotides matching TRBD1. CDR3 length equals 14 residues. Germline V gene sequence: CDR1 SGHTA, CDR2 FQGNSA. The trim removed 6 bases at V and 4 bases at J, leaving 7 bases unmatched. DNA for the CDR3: TGTGCCAGCAGGTCTCAGGGGGCTGGCTATGGCTACACCTTC. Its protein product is CASRSQGAGYGYTF.